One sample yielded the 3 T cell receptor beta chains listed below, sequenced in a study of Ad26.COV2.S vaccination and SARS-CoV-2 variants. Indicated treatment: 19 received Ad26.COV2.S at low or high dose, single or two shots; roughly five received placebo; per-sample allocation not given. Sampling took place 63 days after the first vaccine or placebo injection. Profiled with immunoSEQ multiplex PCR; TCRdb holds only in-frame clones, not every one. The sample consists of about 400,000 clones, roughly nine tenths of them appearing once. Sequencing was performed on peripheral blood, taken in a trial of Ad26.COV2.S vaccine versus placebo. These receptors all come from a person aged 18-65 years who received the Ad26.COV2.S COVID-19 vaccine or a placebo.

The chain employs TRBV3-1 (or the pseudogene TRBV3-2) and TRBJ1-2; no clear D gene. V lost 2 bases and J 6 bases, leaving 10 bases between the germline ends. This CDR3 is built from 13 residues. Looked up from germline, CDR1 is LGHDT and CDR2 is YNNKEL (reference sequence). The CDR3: CASSQQQTDGYTF. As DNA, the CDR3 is TGTGCCAGCAGCCAACAACAGACCGATGGCTACACCTTC.

CDR3 protein: CATSVTGSLDNEQFF. The CDR3 nucleotides are TGTGCCACCAGCGTGACAGGGAGTTTGGATAATGAGCAGTTCTTC. The J gene is TRBJ2-1, the V gene TRBV24-1, with 7 positions matching TRBD1. CDR1 and CDR2 from the germline V gene are KGHDR and SFDVKD. V was pared by 7 bases and J by 7 bases, with 12 bases of the junction left unmatched. The CDR3 has 15 residues.

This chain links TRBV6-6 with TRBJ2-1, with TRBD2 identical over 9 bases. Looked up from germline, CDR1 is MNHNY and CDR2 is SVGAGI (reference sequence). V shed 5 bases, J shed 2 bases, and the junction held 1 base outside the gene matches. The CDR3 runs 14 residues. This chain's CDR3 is CASSSGGTYNEQFF. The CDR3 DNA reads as TGTGCCAGCAGTAGCGGGGGGACCTACAATGAGCAGTTCTTC.